This T cell receptor (beta chain) was obtained from a study of cytomegalovirus exposure and HLA in healthy donors. The study's findings and limits: Some 17,000 TCR beta sequences were associated with HLA alleles at 0.05 false discovery rate in a later analysis.

This clone is a singleton in its sample. Its antigen is as yet unknown. This PCR relied on a set of 60 Vbeta primers and 13 Jbeta primers. Assay used: immunoSEQ multiplex PCR; TCRdb lists only in-frame clones, some missing. The table includes more than 100,000 clones, roughly 80% detected once. The clonotype originates from a woman in her thirties in good health and CMV-seropositive. The sequencing input was PBMCs.

For the CDR3, the DNA is TGTGCCAGCAGCGGAGACTATACGAGCTCCTACAATGAGCAGTTCTTC. Its protein is CASSGDYTSSYNEQFF. The chain couples TRBV5-4 to TRBJ2-1, with TRBD2 as a possible D gene (5 bases). V gave up 4 bases and J gave up 0 bases, with 14 bases separating them. CDR3 length equals 16 residues. CDR1 is SGHNT, CDR2 YYREEE, per germline (reference sequence).